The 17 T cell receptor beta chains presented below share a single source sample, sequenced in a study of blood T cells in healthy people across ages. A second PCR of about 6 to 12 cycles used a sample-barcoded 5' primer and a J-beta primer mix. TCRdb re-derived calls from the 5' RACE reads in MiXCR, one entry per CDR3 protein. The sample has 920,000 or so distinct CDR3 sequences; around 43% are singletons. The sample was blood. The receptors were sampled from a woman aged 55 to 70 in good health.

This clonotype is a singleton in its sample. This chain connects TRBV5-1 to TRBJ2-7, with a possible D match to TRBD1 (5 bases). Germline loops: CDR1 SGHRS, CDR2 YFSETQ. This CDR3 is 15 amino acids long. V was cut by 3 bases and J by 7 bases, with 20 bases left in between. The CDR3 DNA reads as TGCGCCAGCAGCTCGGCGGCAGGGATGGTGAATGAGCAGTACTTC. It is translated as CASSSAAGMVNEQYF.

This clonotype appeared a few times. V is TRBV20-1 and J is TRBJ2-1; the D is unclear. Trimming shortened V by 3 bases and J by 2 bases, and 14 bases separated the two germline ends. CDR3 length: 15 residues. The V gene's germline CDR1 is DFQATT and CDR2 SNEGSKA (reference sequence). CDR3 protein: CSASDPQVPYNEQFF. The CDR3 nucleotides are TGCAGTGCTAGCGACCCCCAAGTTCCCTACAATGAGCAGTTCTTC.

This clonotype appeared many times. As DNA, the CDR3 is TGTGCCAGCAGTGAGGGACTAGCGGGAGAAAAGCAGTTCTTC. This sequence encodes CASSEGLAGEKQFF. This sequence joins TRBV2 and TRBJ2-1, with 14 nucleotides matching TRBD2. Looked up from germline, CDR1 is SNHLY and CDR2 is FYNNEI. This CDR3 has 14 amino acids. Trimming at V came to 3 bases and at J to 11 bases, leaving 3 bases not matched to a gene.

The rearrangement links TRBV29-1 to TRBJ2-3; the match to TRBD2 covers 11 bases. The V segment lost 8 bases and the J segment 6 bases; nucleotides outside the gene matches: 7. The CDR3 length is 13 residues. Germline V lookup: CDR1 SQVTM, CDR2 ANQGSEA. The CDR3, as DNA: TGCAGCATTAGCGGGAGGGCCCGGGATACGCAGTATTTT. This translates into CSISGRARDTQYF.

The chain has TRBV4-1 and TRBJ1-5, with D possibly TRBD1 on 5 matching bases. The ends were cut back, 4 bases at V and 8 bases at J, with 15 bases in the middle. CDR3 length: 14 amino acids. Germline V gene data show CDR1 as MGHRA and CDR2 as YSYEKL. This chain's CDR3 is CASSPDSHIEPQHF. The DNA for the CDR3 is TGCGCCAGCAGCCCAGACAGCCACATCGAGCCCCAGCATTTT.

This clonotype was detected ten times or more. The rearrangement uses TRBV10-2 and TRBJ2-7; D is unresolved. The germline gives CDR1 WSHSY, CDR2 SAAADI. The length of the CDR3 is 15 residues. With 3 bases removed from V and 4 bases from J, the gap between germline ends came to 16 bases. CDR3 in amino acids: CASSEVGISGYEQYF. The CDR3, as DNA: TGCGCCAGCAGTGAAGTGGGTATATCTGGATACGAGCAGTACTTC.

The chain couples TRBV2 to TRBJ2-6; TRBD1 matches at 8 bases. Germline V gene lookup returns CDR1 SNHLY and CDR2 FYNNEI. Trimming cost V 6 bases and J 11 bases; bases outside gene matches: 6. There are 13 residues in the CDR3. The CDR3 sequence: CASRRTGSDVLTF. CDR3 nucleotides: TGTGCCAGCAGACGGACAGGGTCTGACGTCCTGACTTTC. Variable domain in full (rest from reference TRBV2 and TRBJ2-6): EPEVTQTPSHQVTQMGQEVILRCVPISNHLYFYWYRQILGQKVEFLVSFYNNEISEKSEIFDDQFSVERPDGSNFTLKIRSTKLEDSAMYFCASRRTGSDVLTFGAGSRLTVL.

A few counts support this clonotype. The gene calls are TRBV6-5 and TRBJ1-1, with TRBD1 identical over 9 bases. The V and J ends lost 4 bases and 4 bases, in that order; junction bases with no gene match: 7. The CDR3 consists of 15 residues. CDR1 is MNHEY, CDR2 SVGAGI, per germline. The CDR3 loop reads CASSLQGAQSTEAFF. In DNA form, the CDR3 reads TGTGCCAGCAGTTTACAGGGGGCTCAGAGCACTGAAGCTTTCTTT.

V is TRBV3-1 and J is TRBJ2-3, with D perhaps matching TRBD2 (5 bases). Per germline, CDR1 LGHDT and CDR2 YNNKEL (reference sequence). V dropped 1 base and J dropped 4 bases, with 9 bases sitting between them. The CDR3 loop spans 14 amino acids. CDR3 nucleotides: TGTGCCAGCAGCCAAGGAGGAGCGGCAGATACGCAGTATTTT. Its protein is CASSQGGAADTQYF.

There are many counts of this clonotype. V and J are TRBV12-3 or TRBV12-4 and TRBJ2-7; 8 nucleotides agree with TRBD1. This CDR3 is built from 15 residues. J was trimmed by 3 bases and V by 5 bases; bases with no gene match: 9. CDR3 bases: TGTGCCAGCAGTACTACGACAGGGGTCCGCTACGAGCAGTACTTC. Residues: CASSTTTGVRYEQYF.

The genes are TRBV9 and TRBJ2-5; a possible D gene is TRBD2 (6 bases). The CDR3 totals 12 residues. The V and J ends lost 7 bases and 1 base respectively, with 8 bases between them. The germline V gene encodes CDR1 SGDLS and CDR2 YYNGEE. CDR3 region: CASGDFQETQYF. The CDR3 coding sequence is TGTGCCAGCGGGGACTTCCAAGAGACCCAGTACTTC.

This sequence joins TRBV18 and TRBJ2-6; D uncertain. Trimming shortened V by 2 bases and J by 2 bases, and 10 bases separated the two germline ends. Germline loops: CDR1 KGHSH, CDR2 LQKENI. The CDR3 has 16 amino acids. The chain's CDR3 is CASSPALAAGANVLTF. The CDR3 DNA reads TGTGCCAGCTCACCAGCCCTGGCAGCTGGGGCCAACGTCCTGACTTTC.

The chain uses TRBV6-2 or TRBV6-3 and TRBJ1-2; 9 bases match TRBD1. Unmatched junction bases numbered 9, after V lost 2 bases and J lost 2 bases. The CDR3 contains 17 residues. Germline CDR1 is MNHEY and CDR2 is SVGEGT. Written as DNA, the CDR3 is TGTGCCAGCAGTTACCCGCCGGGGACAGGGCTAAACTATGGCTACACCTTC. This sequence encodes CASSYPPGTGLNYGYTF.

CDR3 nucleotide sequence: TGTGCCATCAGGGCGGGCGGCATGAACACTGAAGCTTTCTTT. Translation: CAIRAGGMNTEAFF. The genes are TRBV10-3 and TRBJ1-1; no firm D call. The germline gives CDR1 ENHRY, CDR2 SYGVKD. The CDR3 is made up of 14 amino acids. The V end was cut by 6 bases, the J end by 0 bases, with 11 bases between.

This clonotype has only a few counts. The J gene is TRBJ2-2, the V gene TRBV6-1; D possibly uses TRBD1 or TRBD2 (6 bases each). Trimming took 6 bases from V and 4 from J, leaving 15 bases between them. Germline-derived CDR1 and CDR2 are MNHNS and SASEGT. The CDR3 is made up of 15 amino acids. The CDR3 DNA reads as TGTGCCAGCAGGGTACAGGGAGGCGGCACCGGGGAGCTGTTTTTT. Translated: CASRVQGGGTGELFF.

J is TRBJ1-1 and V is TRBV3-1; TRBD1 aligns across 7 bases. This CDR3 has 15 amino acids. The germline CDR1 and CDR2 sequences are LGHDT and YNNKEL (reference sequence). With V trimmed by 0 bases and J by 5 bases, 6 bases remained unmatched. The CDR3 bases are TGTGCCAGCAGCCAAGACGACAGGGAGAGGACTGAAGCTTTCTTT. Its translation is CASSQDDRERTEAFF.

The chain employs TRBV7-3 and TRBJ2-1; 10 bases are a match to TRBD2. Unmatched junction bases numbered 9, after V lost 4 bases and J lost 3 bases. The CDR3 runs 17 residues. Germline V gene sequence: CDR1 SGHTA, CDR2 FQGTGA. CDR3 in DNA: TGTGCCAGCAGCTCTAGCGGGAGTCCATCCCTCTACAATGAGCAGTTCTTC. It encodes CASSSSGSPSLYNEQFF.